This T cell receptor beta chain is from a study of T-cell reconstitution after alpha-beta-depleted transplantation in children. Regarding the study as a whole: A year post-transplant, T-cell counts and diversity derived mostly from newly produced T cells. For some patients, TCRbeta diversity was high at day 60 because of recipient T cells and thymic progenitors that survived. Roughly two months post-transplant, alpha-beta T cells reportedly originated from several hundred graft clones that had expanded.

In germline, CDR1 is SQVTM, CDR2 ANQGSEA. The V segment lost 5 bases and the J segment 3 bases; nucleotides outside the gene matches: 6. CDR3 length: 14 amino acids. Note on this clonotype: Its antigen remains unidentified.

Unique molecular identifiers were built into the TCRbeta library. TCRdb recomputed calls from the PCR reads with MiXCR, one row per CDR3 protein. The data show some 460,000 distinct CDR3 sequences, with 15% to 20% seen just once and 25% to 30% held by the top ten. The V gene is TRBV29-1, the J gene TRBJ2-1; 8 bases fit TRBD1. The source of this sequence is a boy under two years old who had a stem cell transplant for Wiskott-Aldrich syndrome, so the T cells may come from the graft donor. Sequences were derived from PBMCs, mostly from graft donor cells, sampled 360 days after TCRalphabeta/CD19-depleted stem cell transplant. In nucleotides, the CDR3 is TGCAGCGTTTTCCGGGACAGGAGCTACAATGAGCAGTTCTTC. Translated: CSVFRDRSYNEQFF.